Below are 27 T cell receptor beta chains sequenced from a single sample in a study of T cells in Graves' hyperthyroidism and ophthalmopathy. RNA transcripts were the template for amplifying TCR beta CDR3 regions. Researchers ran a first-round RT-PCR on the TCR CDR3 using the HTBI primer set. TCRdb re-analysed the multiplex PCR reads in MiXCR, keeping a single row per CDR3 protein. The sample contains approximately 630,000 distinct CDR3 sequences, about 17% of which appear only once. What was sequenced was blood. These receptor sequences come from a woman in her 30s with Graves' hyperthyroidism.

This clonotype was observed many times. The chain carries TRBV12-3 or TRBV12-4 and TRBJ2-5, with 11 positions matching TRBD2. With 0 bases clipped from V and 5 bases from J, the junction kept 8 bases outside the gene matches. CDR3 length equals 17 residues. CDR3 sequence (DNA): TGTGCCAGCAGTTTAGCGCTTAGCGGGAGGGCCGGGGAGACCCAGTACTTC. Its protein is CASSLALSGRAGETQYF.

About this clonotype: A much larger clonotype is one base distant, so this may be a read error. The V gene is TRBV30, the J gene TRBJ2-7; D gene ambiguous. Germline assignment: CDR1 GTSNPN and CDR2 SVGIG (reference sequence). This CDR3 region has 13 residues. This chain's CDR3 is CAADRSASYEQCF. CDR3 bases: TGTGCCGCCGATCGATCTGCTTCCTACGAGCAGTGCTTC.

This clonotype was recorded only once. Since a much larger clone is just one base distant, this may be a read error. The CDR3 is CASSPEARASNTEAFF. The CDR3 DNA reads TGTGCCAGCTCACCCGAAGCAAGGGCTTCGAACACTGAAGCTTTCTTT. The chain combines TRBV18 with TRBJ1-1; no clear D. V was clipped by 3 bases and J by 1 base, with 15 bases between them. The CDR3 is 16 amino acids. The germline CDR1 and CDR2 sequences are KGHSH and LQKENI.

CDR3 DNA: TGTGCCAGCAGTTTAGCAGGACAGGCAACTAATGAAAAACTGTTTTTT. Its translation: CASSLAGQATNEKLFF. The chain couples TRBV28 to TRBJ1-4; 7 bases are a match to TRBD1. The trim removed 2 bases at V and 0 bases at J, leaving 3 bases unmatched. Germline V lookup: CDR1 MDHEN, CDR2 SYDVKM. This CDR3 is 16 amino acids long.

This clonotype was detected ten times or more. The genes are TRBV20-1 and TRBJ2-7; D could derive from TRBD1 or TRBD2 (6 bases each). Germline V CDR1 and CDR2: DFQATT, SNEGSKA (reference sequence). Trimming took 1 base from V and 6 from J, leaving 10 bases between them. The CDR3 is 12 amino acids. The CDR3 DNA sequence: TGCAGTGCTAGAGGCGAGGGGGGCGAGCAGTACTTC. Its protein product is CSARGEGGEQYF.

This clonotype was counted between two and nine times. The CDR3 protein is CSARKGSSGGELFF. The CDR3 DNA reads as TGCAGTGCTAGAAAGGGCAGTTCGGGCGGGGAGCTGTTTTTT. The rearrangement links TRBV20-1 to TRBJ2-2; D is unresolved. This CDR3 has 14 residues. The V gene lost 2 bases and the J gene lost 7 bases, with 14 bases spanning the gap. From germline, CDR1 is DFQATT and CDR2 SNEGSKA (reference sequence).

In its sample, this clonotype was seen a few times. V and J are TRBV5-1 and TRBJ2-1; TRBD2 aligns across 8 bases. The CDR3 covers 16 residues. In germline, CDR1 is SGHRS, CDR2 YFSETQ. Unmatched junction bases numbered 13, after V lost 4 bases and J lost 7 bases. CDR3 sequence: CASSPIAGSVSNEQFF. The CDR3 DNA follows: TGCGCCAGCAGCCCAATAGCGGGATCGGTTTCAAATGAGCAGTTCTTC. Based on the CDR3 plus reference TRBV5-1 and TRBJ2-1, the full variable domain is KAGVTQTPRYLIKTRGQQVTLSCSPISGHRSVSWYQQTPGQGLQFLFEYFSETQRNKGNFPGRFSGRQFSNSRSEMNVSTLELGDSALYLCASSPIAGSVSNEQFFGPGTRLTVL.

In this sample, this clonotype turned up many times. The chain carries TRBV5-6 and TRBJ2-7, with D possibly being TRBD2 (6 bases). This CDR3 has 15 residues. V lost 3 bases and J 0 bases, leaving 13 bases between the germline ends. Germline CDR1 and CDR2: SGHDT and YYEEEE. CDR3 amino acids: CASSWGGRSSYEQYF. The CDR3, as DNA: TGTGCCAGCAGCTGGGGAGGTAGGAGCTCCTACGAGCAGTACTTC. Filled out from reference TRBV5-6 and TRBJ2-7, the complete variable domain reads DAGVTQSPTHLIKTRGQQVTLRCSPKSGHDTVSWYQQALGQGPQFIFQYYEEEERQRGNFPDRFSGHQFPNYSSELNVNALLLGDSALYLCASSWGGRSSYEQYFGPGTRLTVT.

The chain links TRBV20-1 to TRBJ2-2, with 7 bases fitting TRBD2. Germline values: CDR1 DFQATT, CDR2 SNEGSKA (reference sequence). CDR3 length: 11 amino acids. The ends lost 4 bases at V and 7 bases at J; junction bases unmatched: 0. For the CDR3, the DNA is TGCAGTGCTACGGGGGGCGGGGAGCTGTTTTTT. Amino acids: CSATGGGELFF.

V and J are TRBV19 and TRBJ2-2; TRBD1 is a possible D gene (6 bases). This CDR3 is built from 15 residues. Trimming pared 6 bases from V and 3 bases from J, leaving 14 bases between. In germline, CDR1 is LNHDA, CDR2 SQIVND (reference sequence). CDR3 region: CASRGQDSYTGELFF. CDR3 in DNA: TGTGCCAGTAGGGGCCAGGACAGCTACACCGGGGAGCTGTTTTTT.

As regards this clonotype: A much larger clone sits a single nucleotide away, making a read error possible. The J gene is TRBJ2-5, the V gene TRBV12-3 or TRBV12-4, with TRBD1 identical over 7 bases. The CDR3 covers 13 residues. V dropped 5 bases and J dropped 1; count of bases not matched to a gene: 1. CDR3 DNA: TGTGCCAGCAGTGACAGGGTCCAAGAGACCCAGTACTTC. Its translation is CASSDRVQETQYF.

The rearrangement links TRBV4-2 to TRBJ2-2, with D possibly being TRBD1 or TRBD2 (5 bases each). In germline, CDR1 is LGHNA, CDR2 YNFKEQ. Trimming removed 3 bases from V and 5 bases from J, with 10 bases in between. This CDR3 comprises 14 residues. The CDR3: CASSQGPLTGELFF. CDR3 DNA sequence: TGTGCCAGCAGCCAGGGACCCCTTACCGGGGAGCTGTTTTTT.

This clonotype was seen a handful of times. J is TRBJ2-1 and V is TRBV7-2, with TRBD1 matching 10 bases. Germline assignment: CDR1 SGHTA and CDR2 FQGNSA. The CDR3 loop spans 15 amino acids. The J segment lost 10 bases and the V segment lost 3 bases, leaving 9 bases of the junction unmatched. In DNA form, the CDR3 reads TGTGCCAGCAGCTTGGGACAGGGGAGGGCATGGGAGCAGTTCTTC. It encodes CASSLGQGRAWEQFF.

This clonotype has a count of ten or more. CDR3 protein: CASSPRWDTQYF. The CDR3 bases are TGTGCCAGCAGCCCCAGGTGGGATACGCAGTATTTT. The rearrangement uses TRBV7-2 and TRBJ2-3; D gene unclear. The CDR3 totals 12 residues. From germline, CDR1 is SGHTA and CDR2 FQGNSA. Trimming cost V 5 bases and J 6 bases, with 9 bases left between them. Based on the CDR3 plus reference TRBV7-2 and TRBJ2-3, the full variable domain is GAGVSQSPSNKVTEKGKDVELRCDPISGHTALYWYRQSLGQGLEFLIYFQGNSAPDKSGLPSDRFSAERTGGSVSTLTIQRTQQEDSAVYLCASSPRWDTQYFGPGTRLTVL.

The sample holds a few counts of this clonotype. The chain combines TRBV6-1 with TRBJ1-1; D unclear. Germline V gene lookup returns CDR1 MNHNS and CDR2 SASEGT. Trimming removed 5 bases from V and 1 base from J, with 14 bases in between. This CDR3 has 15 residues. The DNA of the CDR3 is TGTGCCAGCAGTCGAGGCCAGGCCGAGAACACTGAAGCTTTCTTT. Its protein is CASSRGQAENTEAFF.

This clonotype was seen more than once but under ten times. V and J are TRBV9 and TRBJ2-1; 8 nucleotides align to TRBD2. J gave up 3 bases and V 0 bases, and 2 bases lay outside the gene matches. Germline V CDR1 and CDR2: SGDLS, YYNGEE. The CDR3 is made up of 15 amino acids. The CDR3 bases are TGTGCCAGCAGCGTAGACAGCGGGAGCTACAATGAGCAGTTCTTC. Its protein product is CASSVDSGSYNEQFF.

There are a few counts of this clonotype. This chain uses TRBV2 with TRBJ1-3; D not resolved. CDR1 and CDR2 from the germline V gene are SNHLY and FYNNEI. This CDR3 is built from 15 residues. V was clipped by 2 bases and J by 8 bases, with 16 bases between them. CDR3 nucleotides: TGTGCCAGCAGTGAACGGGAGGGTATGGGAGACACCATATATTTT. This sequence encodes CASSEREGMGDTIYF.

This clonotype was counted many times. The CDR3 loop is CASSRISETLGYTF. CDR3 sequence (DNA): TGTGCCAGCAGCCGCATTTCGGAGACCCTTGGCTACACCTTC. This chain uses TRBV7-2 with TRBJ1-2; D not certain. The germline gives CDR1 SGHTA, CDR2 FQGNSA. The CDR3 totals 14 residues. The V gene lost 5 bases and the J gene lost 7 bases, with 17 bases spanning the gap.

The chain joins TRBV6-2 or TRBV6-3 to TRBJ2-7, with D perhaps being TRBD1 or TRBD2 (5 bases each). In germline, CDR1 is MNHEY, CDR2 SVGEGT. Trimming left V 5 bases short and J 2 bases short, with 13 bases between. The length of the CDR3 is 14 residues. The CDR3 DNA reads TGTGCCAGCAGTCCGGGACCTGAAACCTACGAGCAGTACTTC. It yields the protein CASSPGPETYEQYF.

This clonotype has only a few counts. CDR3 protein: CASSPRGLQGRGAVQQFF. DNA of the CDR3: TGTGCCAGCAGCCCTCGAGGGCTCCAGGGAAGGGGTGCGGTGCAGCAGTTCTTC. This chain uses TRBV5-6 with TRBJ2-1; D assignment may be TRBD1 or TRBD2 (5 bases each). This CDR3 region has 18 residues. Germline loops: CDR1 SGHDT, CDR2 YYEEEE. The V end lost 4 bases, the J end lost 11 bases, and 31 bases lay between the germline ends.

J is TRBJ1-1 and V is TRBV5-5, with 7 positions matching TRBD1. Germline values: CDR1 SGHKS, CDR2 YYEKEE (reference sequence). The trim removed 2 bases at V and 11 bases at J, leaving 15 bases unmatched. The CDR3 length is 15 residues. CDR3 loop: CASSFGGLDRAEAFF. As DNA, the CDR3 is TGTGCCAGCAGCTTTGGGGGACTAGACAGGGCCGAGGCTTTCTTT.

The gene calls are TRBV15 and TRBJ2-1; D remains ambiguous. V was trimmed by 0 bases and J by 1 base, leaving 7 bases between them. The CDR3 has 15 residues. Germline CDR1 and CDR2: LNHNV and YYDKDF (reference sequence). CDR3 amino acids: CATSREFGSYNEQFF. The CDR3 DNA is TGTGCCACCAGCAGAGAGTTTGGTTCCTACAATGAGCAGTTCTTC.

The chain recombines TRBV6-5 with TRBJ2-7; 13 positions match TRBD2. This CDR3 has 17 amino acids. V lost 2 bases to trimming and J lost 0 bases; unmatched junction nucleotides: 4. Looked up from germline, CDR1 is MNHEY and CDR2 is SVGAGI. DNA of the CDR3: TGTGCCAGCAGTTACGGGCGGACTAGCGGGAGCTCCTACGAGCAGTACTTC. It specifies CASSYGRTSGSSYEQYF.

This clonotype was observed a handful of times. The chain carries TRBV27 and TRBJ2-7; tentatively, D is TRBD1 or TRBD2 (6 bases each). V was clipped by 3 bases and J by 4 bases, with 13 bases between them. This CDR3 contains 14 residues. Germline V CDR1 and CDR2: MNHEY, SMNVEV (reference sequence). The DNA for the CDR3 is TGTGCCAGCAGTTTCTACCCGGGGGCTTACGAGCAGTACTTC. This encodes CASSFYPGAYEQYF.

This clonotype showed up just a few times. In nucleotides, the CDR3 is TGTGCCATCAATCGACAGGGGGAATACGAGCAGTACTTC. This codes for CAINRQGEYEQYF. The chain recombines TRBV10-3 with TRBJ2-7; TRBD1 aligns across 9 bases. The CDR3 has 13 amino acids. Germline V gene lookup returns CDR1 ENHRY and CDR2 SYGVKD. J was trimmed by 4 bases and V by 7 bases; bases with no gene match: 5.

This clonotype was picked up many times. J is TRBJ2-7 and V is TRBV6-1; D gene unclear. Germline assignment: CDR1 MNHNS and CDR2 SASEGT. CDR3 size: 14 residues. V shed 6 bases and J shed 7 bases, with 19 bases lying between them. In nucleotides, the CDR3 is TGTGCCAGCAGACCAAAGACCATAATGGGTGAGCAGTACTTC. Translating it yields CASRPKTIMGEQYF.

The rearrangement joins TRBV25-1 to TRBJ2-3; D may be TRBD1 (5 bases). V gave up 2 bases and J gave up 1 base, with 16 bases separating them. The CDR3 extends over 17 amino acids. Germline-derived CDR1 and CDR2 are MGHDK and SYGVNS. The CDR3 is CASSELGPTWGTDTQYF. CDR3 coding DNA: TGTGCCAGCAGTGAACTGGGGCCTACGTGGGGCACAGATACGCAGTATTTT.